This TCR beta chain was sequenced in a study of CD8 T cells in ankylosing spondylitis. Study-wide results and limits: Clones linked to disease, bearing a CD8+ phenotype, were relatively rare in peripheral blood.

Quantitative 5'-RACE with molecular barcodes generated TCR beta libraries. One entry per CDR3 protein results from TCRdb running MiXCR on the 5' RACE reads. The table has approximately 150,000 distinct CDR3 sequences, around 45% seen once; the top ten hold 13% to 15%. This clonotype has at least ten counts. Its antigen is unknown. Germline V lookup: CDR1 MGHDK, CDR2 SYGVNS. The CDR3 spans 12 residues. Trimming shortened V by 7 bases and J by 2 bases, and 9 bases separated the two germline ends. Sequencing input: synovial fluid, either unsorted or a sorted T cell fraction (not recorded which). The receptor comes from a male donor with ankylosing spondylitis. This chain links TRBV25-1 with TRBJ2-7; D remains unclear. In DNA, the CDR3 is TGTGCCAGCACCTCCTCCCCCTACGAGCAGTACTTC. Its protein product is CASTSSPYEQYF.